The 30 T cell receptor beta chains below come from one sample, sequenced in a study of T cells in Graves' hyperthyroidism and ophthalmopathy. RNA transcripts were the template for amplifying TCR beta CDR3 regions. HTBI primers were employed in a first-round RT-PCR of the TCR CDR3. Using its own MiXCR run on the multiplex PCR reads, TCRdb lists one record per CDR3 protein. The sample consists of approximately 510,000 distinct CDR3 sequences, roughly 20% of them appearing once. The specimen sequenced was blood. Receptors originate from a man younger than 30 with Graves' hyperthyroidism.

This clonotype came up many times. The V and J genes are TRBV7-6 and TRBJ2-5; no definite D call. Germline V lookup: CDR1 SGHVS, CDR2 FNYEAQ. The CDR3 contains 14 residues. V gave up 1 base and J gave up 3 bases, with 9 bases separating them. CDR3 sequence: CASSLEATEETQYF. The DNA for the CDR3 is TGTGCCAGCAGCTTAGAAGCCACGGAAGAGACCCAGTACTTC. Combining the CDR3 with reference TRBV7-6 and TRBJ2-5 gives the whole variable domain GAGVSQSPRYKVTKRGQDVALRCDPISGHVSLYWYRQALGQGPEFLTYFNYEAQQDKSGLPNDRFSAERPEGSISTLTIQRTEQRDSAMYRCASSLEATEETQYFGPGTRLLVL.

This clonotype was picked up many times. The V gene is TRBV5-1, the J gene TRBJ1-1; 7 bases line up with TRBD1. There are 15 residues in the CDR3. V trimming: 2 bases; J trimming: 5 bases; junction bases outside the gene matches: 9. Germline V CDR1 and CDR2: SGHRS, YFSETQ. Here the CDR3 DNA reads TGCGCCAGCAGCTTCAACACAGGGGAGGGGACTGAAGCTTTCTTT. The encoded protein is CASSFNTGEGTEAFF.

In its sample, this clonotype was seen many times. J is TRBJ2-7 and V is TRBV6-5, with D possibly matching TRBD2 (5 bases). The CDR3 spans 15 residues. Germline loops: CDR1 MNHEY, CDR2 SVGAGI. V was trimmed by 5 bases and J by 1 base, leaving 15 bases between them. The CDR3 coding sequence is TGTGCCAGCAGTCGCGGGCAGCAAAATTCCTACGAGCAGTACTTC. Its translation: CASSRGQQNSYEQYF.

This clonotype was observed at least ten times. CDR3 protein: CASSILAGGPRAKNIQYF. For the CDR3, the DNA is TGTGCCAGCAGCATACTAGCGGGGGGACCTAGAGCCAAAAACATTCAGTACTTC. The V and J genes are TRBV2 and TRBJ2-4; 12 bases align to TRBD2. CDR1 is SNHLY and CDR2 is FYNNEI in the germline V gene. This CDR3 region has 18 residues. J was trimmed by 0 bases and V by 6 bases; bases with no gene match: 9.

This clonotype was observed at least ten times. The rearrangement uses TRBV6-5 and TRBJ1-1; TRBD1 matches 8 bases. V was pared by 5 bases and J by 5 bases, with 7 bases of the junction left unmatched. CDR1 is MNHEY and CDR2 is SVGAGI in the germline V gene. There are 14 residues in the CDR3. The CDR3: CASSTATGGTEAFF. As DNA, the CDR3 is TGTGCCAGCAGTACCGCTACAGGGGGTACTGAAGCTTTCTTT.

The chain couples TRBV2 to TRBJ2-2, with TRBD1 matching over 7 bases. J gave up 7 bases and V 4 bases, and 9 bases lay outside the gene matches. The CDR3 has 15 residues. In germline, CDR1 is SNHLY, CDR2 FYNNEI. The CDR3 protein is CASSATGTEIGELFF. In nucleotides, the CDR3 is TGTGCCAGCAGTGCGACTGGGACAGAAATCGGGGAGCTGTTTTTT.

This clonotype was seen at least ten times. This sequence joins TRBV27 and TRBJ2-3, with 10 bases identical to TRBD2. This CDR3 is built from 14 residues. The germline V gene encodes CDR1 MNHEY and CDR2 SMNVEV (reference sequence). Trimming cost V 5 bases and J 3 bases; bases outside gene matches: 2. The CDR3 protein is CASSQLAGTDTQYF. CDR3 in DNA: TGTGCCAGCAGTCAACTAGCGGGGACAGATACGCAGTATTTT.

The CDR3 loop is CASRFLAAGELFF. The CDR3 DNA sequence: TGTGCCAGCAGATTTTTGGCGGCCGGGGAGCTGTTTTTT. This chain links TRBV7-8 with TRBJ2-2; D remains unclear. The CDR3 consists of 13 residues. V lost 6 bases and J 6 bases, leaving 11 bases between the germline ends. Germline CDR1 SGHVS, CDR2 FQNEAQ.

The chain is built from TRBV7-2 and TRBJ2-7; no firm D call. Germline lookup yields CDR1 SGHTA and CDR2 FQGNSA. The length of the CDR3 is 13 residues. Trimming shortened V by 5 bases and J by 6 bases, and 14 bases separated the two germline ends. This chain's CDR3 is CASSLQRVSEQYF. The CDR3 DNA reads TGTGCCAGCAGCCTCCAAAGGGTGAGCGAGCAGTACTTC.

This clonotype occurred many times. The chain is built from TRBV6-2 or TRBV6-3 and TRBJ2-7, with a weak D call TRBD2 (7 bases). Germline values: CDR1 MNHEY, CDR2 SVGEGT. The CDR3 runs 16 residues. Trimming took 4 bases from V and 1 from J, leaving 17 bases between them. The CDR3 nucleotides read TGTGCCAGCAGTTGGGGGGGCTGGGCTGTATCCTACGAGCAGTACTTC. It encodes CASSWGGWAVSYEQYF.

On this clonotype itself: Given a much more abundant clone one base away, this may be a read error. The chain joins TRBV6-1 to TRBJ1-1; the D gene is possibly TRBD1 (5 bases). Germline CDR1 MNHNS, CDR2 SASEGT. The CDR3 covers 14 residues. The CDR3 coding sequence is TGTGCCAGCAGTGACCCCTGGGGGAACACTGAATCTTTCTTT. Its protein product is CASSDPWGNTESFF.

This clonotype was counted only a few times. This chain joins TRBV7-2 and TRBJ1-5; D uncertain. The V end lost 1 base, the J end lost 10 bases, and 11 bases lay between the germline ends. Germline V gene data show CDR1 as SGHTA and CDR2 as FQGNSA. The CDR3 covers 13 residues. CDR3 protein: CASSLGRISPQHF. The CDR3 nucleotides are TGTGCCAGCAGCTTAGGGCGTATCAGCCCCCAGCATTTT.

V is TRBV29-1 and J is TRBJ1-2, with TRBD1 identical over 11 bases. This CDR3 is built from 13 residues. The germline gives CDR1 SQVTM, CDR2 ANQGSEA. J was trimmed by 4 bases and V by 5 bases; bases with no gene match: 3. This CDR3 reads CSVTGTGGYGYTF. CDR3 DNA: TGCAGCGTTACCGGGACAGGGGGCTATGGCTACACCTTC.

In its sample, this clonotype was seen many times. The gene calls are TRBV27 and TRBJ1-1; D is unresolved. There are 14 residues in the CDR3. Looked up from germline, CDR1 is MNHEY and CDR2 is SMNVEV (reference sequence). Trimming took off 3 bases at V and 3 bases at J, with 11 bases between the two ends. The CDR3 protein is CASSLYRTYTEAFF. The CDR3 nucleotides read TGTGCCAGCAGTTTGTATAGGACGTACACTGAAGCTTTCTTT.

The genes are TRBV28 and TRBJ2-7; the D is unclear. The CDR3 has 14 residues. Germline CDR1 MDHEN, CDR2 SYDVKM. V was cut by 6 bases and J by 0 bases, with 12 bases left in between. This CDR3 is CASSSRVSSYEQYF. The CDR3, as DNA: TGTGCCAGCAGCTCTCGCGTAAGCTCCTACGAGCAGTACTTC.

This clonotype was seen at least ten times. The chain has TRBV30 and TRBJ2-2; TRBD1 is a possible D gene (5 bases). V gave up 0 bases and J gave up 7 bases, with 12 bases separating them. CDR1 is GTSNPN, CDR2 SVGIG, per germline (reference sequence). This CDR3 region has 14 residues. The CDR3 DNA follows: TGTGCCTGGAGTGTTGGGGCCTGGAACGGGGAGCTGTTTTTT. Translated, it gives CAWSVGAWNGELFF.

This clonotype was found many times. The chain recombines TRBV6-5 with TRBJ1-3, with D uncertain. Per the germline V gene, CDR1 is MNHEY and CDR2 is SVGAGI. Trimming removed 0 bases at V and 2 bases at J, with 11 bases between. The CDR3 totals 16 residues. CDR3 sequence (DNA): TGTGCCAGCAGTTACTCAAACGGAGAAGCTGGAAACACCATATATTTT. The encoded protein is CASSYSNGEAGNTIYF.

The CDR3 protein is CASTNPPGVRSVTEAFF. The CDR3 coding sequence is TGTGCCAGTACCAACCCCCCAGGGGTTCGGTCAGTCACTGAAGCTTTCTTT. The rearrangement links TRBV19 to TRBJ1-1, with D tentatively TRBD1 (6 bases). Trimming cost V 7 bases and J 4 bases, with 25 bases left between them. Germline loops: CDR1 LNHDA, CDR2 SQIVND (reference sequence). The CDR3 has 17 residues.

This clonotype was counted many times. The J gene is TRBJ1-2, the V gene TRBV10-3; a possible D gene is TRBD1 (5 bases). The CDR3 is 14 amino acids. Germline CDR1 is ENHRY and CDR2 is SYGVKD. Trimming pared 5 bases from V and 2 bases from J, leaving 12 bases between. The CDR3 DNA reads TGTGCCATCAGTTCGGGGCAGGGCAACTATGGCTACACCTTC. It specifies CAISSGQGNYGYTF.

This clonotype was observed at least ten times. The rearrangement uses TRBV20-1 and TRBJ1-2; TRBD1 might be the D (6 bases). CDR3 length equals 14 residues. Germline V gives CDR1 DFQATT, CDR2 SNEGSKA (reference sequence). V dropped 5 bases and J dropped 8 bases, with 21 bases sitting between them. CDR3 loop: CSAPRPTGPGGYTF. The CDR3 nucleotides read TGCAGTGCTCCACGCCCGACAGGCCCTGGAGGCTACACCTTC.

This clonotype was observed many times. V usage is TRBV19 and J usage is TRBJ2-2, with D possibly TRBD1 on 6 matching bases. This CDR3 region has 13 residues. Germline assignment: CDR1 LNHDA and CDR2 SQIVND (reference sequence). V lost 4 bases and J lost 7, with 10 bases in between. CDR3 sequence: CASSTQGLGELFF. The CDR3, as DNA: TGTGCCAGTAGTACCCAGGGGCTCGGGGAGCTGTTTTTT.

The chain links TRBV30 to TRBJ2-5; D possibly corresponds to TRBD2 (7 bases). CDR3 size: 13 residues. Germline CDR1 is GTSNPN and CDR2 is SVGIG (reference sequence). Trimming left V 8 bases short and J 4 bases short, with 17 bases between. The CDR3 spells CAGGSGGPETQYF. The CDR3 DNA follows: TGTGCCGGCGGCTCGGGGGGCCCAGAGACCCAGTACTTC.

This clonotype was counted many times. One end of the junction fails to match germline, which may point to a read error. The chain joins TRBV6-1 to TRBJ1-1; a weak D match, TRBD1 (6 bases). The CDR3 has 12 residues. The germline CDR1 and CDR2 sequences are MNHNS and SASEGT. For the CDR3, the DNA is TGTACCAGCATTGGGGGCCCGACTGAAGCTTTCTTT. It translates to CTSIGGPTEAFF.

Ten or more counts support this clonotype. CDR3 protein: CASSFGGGRVSGELFF. The CDR3 DNA reads TGTGCCAGCAGCTTTGGAGGGGGCAGAGTGTCCGGGGAGCTGTTTTTT. The chain combines TRBV11-2 with TRBJ2-2; a weak D match, TRBD1 (7 bases). The germline V and J ends were trimmed by 3 bases and 6 bases, with 17 bases remaining between them. CDR3 length: 16 residues. CDR1 is SGHAT and CDR2 is FQNNGV in the germline V gene.

Ten or more counts support this clonotype. The genes are TRBV29-1 and TRBJ1-1, with TRBD1 identical over 8 bases. Losses at the gene ends were 4 bases for V and 1 base for J; bases not matched to a gene: 2. The CDR3 totals 13 residues. Per the germline V gene, CDR1 is SQVTM and CDR2 is ANQGSEA. For the CDR3, the DNA is TGCAGCGTTGTGGGACAGGAGAACACTGAAGCTTTCTTT. Encoded protein: CSVVGQENTEAFF.

This chain links TRBV19 with TRBJ1-1; TRBD1 aligns across 10 bases. Per the germline V gene, CDR1 is LNHDA and CDR2 is SQIVND (reference sequence). V was pared by 10 bases and J by 5 bases, with 16 bases of the junction left unmatched. The CDR3 spans 16 residues. The CDR3 sequence: CATVSWDRGVGTEAFF. The CDR3 bases are TGTGCCACCGTGTCCTGGGACAGGGGAGTGGGGACTGAAGCTTTCTTT.

This clonotype appeared many times. The chain is built from TRBV6-2 or TRBV6-3 and TRBJ1-5; D remains unclear. V was shortened by 2 bases and J by 2 bases, with 10 bases between the two germline ends. The CDR3 length is 15 residues. Germline CDR1 and CDR2: MNHEY and SVGEGT. The CDR3 DNA reads TGTGCCAGCAGTTACCGGGGTAGTGGCAATCAGCCCCAGCATTTT. This codes for CASSYRGSGNQPQHF.

This clonotype was detected only a few times. This clone may be a read error of a much larger clone one base away. In this CDR3 the conserved last residue, phenylalanine or tryptophan, is missing, so a read error is likely. The V gene is TRBV7-7, the J gene TRBJ2-7, with 8 bases matching TRBD2. Germline values: CDR1 SSHAT, CDR2 FNYEAQ (reference sequence). This CDR3 region has 18 residues. The V segment lost 1 base and the J segment 4 bases; nucleotides outside the gene matches: 15. CDR3 sequence reads: CASSLGGTRTVGRYEQYS. Written as DNA, the CDR3 is TGTGCCAGCAGCTTAGGGGGGACTAGGACGGTTGGAAGGTACGAGCAGTACTCC.

This clonotype was found many times. V usage is TRBV6-5 and J usage is TRBJ2-4; either TRBD1 or TRBD2 may supply D (6 bases each). CDR3 size: 13 residues. Germline V gene sequence: CDR1 MNHEY, CDR2 SVGAGI. V was trimmed by 6 bases and J by 5 bases, leaving 11 bases between them. CDR3 in DNA: TGTGCCAGCAGCCTTGGGGGGCAAAACATTCAGTACTTC. It yields the protein CASSLGGQNIQYF.

This clonotype was seen ten or more times. This chain connects TRBV6-1 to TRBJ1-1; D might be TRBD1 (5 bases). The length of the CDR3 is 12 residues. V lost 3 bases to trimming and J lost 7 bases, with 9 bases between them. CDR1 and CDR2 from the germline V gene are MNHNS and SASEGT. The CDR3: CASSDRAVEAFF. The CDR3 coding sequence is TGTGCCAGCAGTGACAGGGCCGTTGAAGCTTTCTTT.